This T cell receptor (beta chain) was recovered during a study of blood T cell repertoires in COVID-19 (dated by TCRdb to the early 2020s). Regarding the study in general: Collaborator samples came from the United States, Italy and Spain and covered acute and convalescent phases of COVID-19. The sample metadata nearly always contained a de-identified subject ID, COVID-19 status, age in years and sex. The material from the prospective study consisted of cDNA or gDNA derived from T cells, B-cell-depleted T cells, or PBMCs. The samples were drawn from the first 160 participants of the ongoing ImmuneRACE study and from over a thousand subjects provided by 6 global collaborators. Deeply sampled blood TCRbeta repertoires from subjects exposed to, actively infected with, or recovered from COVID-19 were included in the dataset. Where available, HLA class I and class II types were obtained from metadata supplied by the sample provider rather than from assay-based typing. A freely available public database, intended as a resource for researchers studying the immune response to SARS-CoV-2, is where the repertoires were released.

TCRbeta CDR3 regions were amplified from genomic DNA by means of the immunoSEQ Assay, a bias-controlled multiplex PCR. The study's own analysis went as follows. The number of nucleated cells in each sample was estimated by amplification of reference gene primers within the assay. To quantify the absolute abundance of each unique TCRbeta CDR3 rearrangement, sequence reads were collapsed and filtered. For each sample, productive Simpson clonality was calculated by taking the square root of Simpson's diversity index across productive rearrangements. Held by TCRdb, this immuneACCESS table contains in-frame sequences only and omits some clones. Under half of the omission traces to an unresolved V gene where checked; the cause of the rest is unknown. That table is the source of V, J and clone size, and D and trimming were worked out from the DNA. Present in this sample are about 370,000 clones, around 89% of which were seen just once. The ten largest clones take up about 3% of the sample.

At one collaborating source in Seattle, patients were enrolled during active infection and were followed longitudinally through the course of disease. Collaborating institutions collected whole blood in K2EDTA tubes following their own protocols. For TCRbeta analysis, collaborators shipped samples as frozen whole blood, isolated PBMCs, or DNA extracted from either of those sample types. What the research found in general, with its limitations: The quantity of clinical and demographic metadata differed by source and by participant and was supplied without curation.

Worth noting for this clone: No cognate antigen has been identified for it. The input lacks base qualities; no much larger clone sits a single base away.

For CDR1 and CDR2, the germline V gene (reference sequence) lists SEHNR and FQNEAQ. V and J lose 5 bases and 7 bases, and a span of 14 bases separates them. The CDR3 starts with the cysteine, ends with the phenylalanine, and has 14 residues. Only CDR3 DNA remains: 42 bases, in frame from the first base. The rearranged chain carries TRBV7-9 and TRBJ1-4, with the identity of the D gene unclear. Input material: peripheral blood. The clonotype was recovered from a woman aged 25 to 39 with COVID-19, enrolled during active disease. CDR3 sequence: CASSPQTAREKLFF. At the DNA level, the sequence is TGTGCCAGCAGCCCCCAAACCGCGCGTGAAAAACTGTTTTTT.